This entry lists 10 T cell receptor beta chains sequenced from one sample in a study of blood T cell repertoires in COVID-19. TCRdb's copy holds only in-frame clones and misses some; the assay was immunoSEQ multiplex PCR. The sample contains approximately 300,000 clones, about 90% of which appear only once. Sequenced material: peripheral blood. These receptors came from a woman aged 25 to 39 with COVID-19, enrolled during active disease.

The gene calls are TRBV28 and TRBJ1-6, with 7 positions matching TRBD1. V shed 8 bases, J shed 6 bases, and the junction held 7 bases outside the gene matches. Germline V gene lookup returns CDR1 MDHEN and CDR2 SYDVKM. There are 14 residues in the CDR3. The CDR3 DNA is TGTGCCAGCGGCTATACAGGGGCTAATTCACCCCTCCACTTT. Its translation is CASGYTGANSPLHF.

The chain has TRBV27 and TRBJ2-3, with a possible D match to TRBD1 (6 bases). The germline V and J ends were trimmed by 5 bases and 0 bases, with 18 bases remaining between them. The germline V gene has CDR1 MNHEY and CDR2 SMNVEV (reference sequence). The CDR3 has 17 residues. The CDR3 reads CASSPTGTLISTDTQYF. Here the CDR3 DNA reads TGTGCCAGCAGTCCGACCGGGACACTGATAAGCACAGATACGCAGTATTTT.

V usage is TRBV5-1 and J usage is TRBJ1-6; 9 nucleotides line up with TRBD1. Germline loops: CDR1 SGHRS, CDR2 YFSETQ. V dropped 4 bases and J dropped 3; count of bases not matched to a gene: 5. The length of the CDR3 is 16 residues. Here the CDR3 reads CASSPKTGGYNSPLHF. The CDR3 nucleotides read TGCGCCAGCAGCCCAAAGACAGGGGGCTATAATTCACCCCTCCACTTT. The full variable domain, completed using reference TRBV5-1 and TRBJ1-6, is KAGVTQTPRYLIKTRGQQVTLSCSPISGHRSVSWYQQTPGQGLQFLFEYFSETQRNKGNFPGRFSGRQFSNSRSEMNVSTLELGDSALYLCASSPKTGGYNSPLHFGNGTRLTVT.

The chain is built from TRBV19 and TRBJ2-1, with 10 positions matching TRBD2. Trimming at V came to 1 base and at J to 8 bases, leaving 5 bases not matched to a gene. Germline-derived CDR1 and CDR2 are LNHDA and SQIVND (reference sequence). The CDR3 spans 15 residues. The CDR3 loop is CASSIVERGGDEQFF. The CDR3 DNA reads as TGTGCCAGTAGTATAGTGGAGCGGGGGGGCGATGAGCAGTTCTTC.

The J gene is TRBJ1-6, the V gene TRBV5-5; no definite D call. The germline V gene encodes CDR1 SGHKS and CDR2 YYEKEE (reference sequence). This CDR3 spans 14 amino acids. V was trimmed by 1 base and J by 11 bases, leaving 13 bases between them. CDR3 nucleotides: TGTGCCAGCAGCTTGTATTTTGGGGAGACACCCCTCCACTTT. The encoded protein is CASSLYFGETPLHF.

CDR3: CASSYSGATLYGYTF. In DNA, the CDR3 is TGTGCCAGCAGTTACTCGGGAGCAACGCTCTATGGCTACACCTTC. The chain couples TRBV6-2 or TRBV6-3 to TRBJ1-2; D ambiguous. Trimming left V 0 bases short and J 4 bases short, with 12 bases between. The CDR3 extends over 15 amino acids. Germline CDR1 MNHEY, CDR2 SVGEGT.

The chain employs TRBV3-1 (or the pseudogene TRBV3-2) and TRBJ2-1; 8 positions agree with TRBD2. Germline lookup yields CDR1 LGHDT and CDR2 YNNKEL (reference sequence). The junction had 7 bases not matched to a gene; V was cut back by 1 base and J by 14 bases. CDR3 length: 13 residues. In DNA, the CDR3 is TGTGCCAGCAGCCAAGCTGAGCGGGGGCGGGAGTTCTTC. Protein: CASSQAERGREFF.

The CDR3 DNA sequence: TGTGCCAGCAAGAGAGACGGAGTGATGAACACTGAAGCTTTCTTT. Amino acid sequence: CASKRDGVMNTEAFF. The chain recombines TRBV2 with TRBJ1-1; D not certain. This CDR3 spans 15 amino acids. The germline V gene has CDR1 SNHLY and CDR2 FYNNEI. V was pared by 7 bases and J by 0 bases, with 15 bases between.

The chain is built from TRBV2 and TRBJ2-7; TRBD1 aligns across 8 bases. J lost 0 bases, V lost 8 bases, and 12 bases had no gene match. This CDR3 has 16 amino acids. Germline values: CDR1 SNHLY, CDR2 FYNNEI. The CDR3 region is CASSARAGGVSYEQYF. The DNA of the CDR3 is TGTGCCAGCTCAGCAAGGGCAGGGGGCGTCTCCTACGAGCAGTACTTC. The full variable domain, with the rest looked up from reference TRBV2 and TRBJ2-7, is EPEVTQTPSHQVTQMGQEVILRCVPISNHLYFYWYRQILGQKVEFLVSFYNNEISEKSEIFDDQFSVERPDGSNFTLKIRSTKLEDSAMYFCASSARAGGVSYEQYFGPGTRLTVT.

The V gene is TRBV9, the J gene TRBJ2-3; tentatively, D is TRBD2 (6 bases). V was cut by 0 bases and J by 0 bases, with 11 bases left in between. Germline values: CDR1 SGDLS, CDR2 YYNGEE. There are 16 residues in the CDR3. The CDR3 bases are TGTGCCAGCAGCGTAGGGGCTAGCGATAGCACAGATACGCAGTATTTT. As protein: CASSVGASDSTDTQYF.